This T cell receptor beta chain was observed in a study of Tregs in tolerant kidney transplant recipients. Germline V gene sequence: CDR1 MNHNY, CDR2 SVGAGI (reference sequence). The ends lost 5 bases at V and 4 bases at J; junction bases unmatched: 10. The CDR3 spans 15 residues. Some clones are missing from TCRdb's copy, which holds only in-frame ones; the method was immunoSEQ multiplex PCR. The sample lists roughly 250,000 clones; about 80% were seen once. Notes on the study in general: Activated donor B cell expansion appeared to reveal the most relevant donor-specific TCRbeta repertoire.

About this clone itself: Its antigen is not identified.

The genes are TRBV6-6 and TRBJ1-1, with TRBD1 matching 7 bases. The specimen was CD4+ T cells from blood. The sequence derives from a human donor in good health. CDR3 DNA: TGTGCCAGCAGTGACACAGGGGAGGAGGGCACTGAAGCTTTCTTT. It encodes CASSDTGEEGTEAFF.